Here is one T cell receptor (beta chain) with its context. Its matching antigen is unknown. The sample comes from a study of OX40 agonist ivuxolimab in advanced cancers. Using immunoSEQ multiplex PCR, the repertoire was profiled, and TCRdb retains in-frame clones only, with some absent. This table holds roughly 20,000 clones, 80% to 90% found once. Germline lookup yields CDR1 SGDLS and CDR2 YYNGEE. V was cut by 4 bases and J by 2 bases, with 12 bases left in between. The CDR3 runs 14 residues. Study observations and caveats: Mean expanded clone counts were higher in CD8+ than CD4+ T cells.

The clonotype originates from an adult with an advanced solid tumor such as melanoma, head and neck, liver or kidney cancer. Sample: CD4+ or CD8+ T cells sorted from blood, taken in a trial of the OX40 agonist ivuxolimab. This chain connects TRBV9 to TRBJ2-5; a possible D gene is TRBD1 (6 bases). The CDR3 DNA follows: TGTGCCAGCAGCAAACAGGGATGGCAAGAGACCCAGTACTTC. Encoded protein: CASSKQGWQETQYF.